This T cell receptor (beta chain) was captured in a study of cytomegalovirus exposure and HLA in healthy donors. This clone has more than one count but fewer than ten. The antigen is undetermined. Overall study findings and caveats: HLA allele associations emerged for 17,000 or so TCR beta sequences in a later analysis, at 0.05 false discovery rate. Rates of TCR association differed by HLA locus in a later analysis, with DRB1 highest and HLA-C lowest. Both high specificity and high sensitivity reportedly marked the classifier's diagnosis of cytomegalovirus status. Reportedly, fewer N-insertions than the roughly 700-donor mean appeared in an Asian-associated ancestry cluster in a later analysis.

It was with 60 Vbeta and 13 Jbeta primers that the PCR ran. Profiling relied on immunoSEQ multiplex PCR, and the TCRdb table lists in-frame clones only, not all of them. The table lists around 130,000 clones, less than 80% of them singletons. The germline V gene has CDR1 SEHNR and CDR2 FQNEAQ (reference sequence). V was trimmed by 5 bases and J by 7 bases, leaving 8 bases between them. This CDR3 has 11 amino acids. The chain couples TRBV7-9 to TRBJ1-1; D is unclear. The source material was PBMCs. The source of this sequence is a man aged 40-50 years in good health and CMV-seropositive. The CDR3 DNA sequence: TGTGCCAGCAGCCCCCAATTTGAAGCTTTCTTT. It codes for CASSPQFEAFF.